The 5 T cell receptor beta chains below were found in one sample sequenced in a study of response to subunit inactivated influenza vaccine. Using its own MiXCR run on the RT-PCR reads, TCRdb lists one record per CDR3 protein. The data hold around 540,000 distinct CDR3 sequences, with 12% observed a single time. The sequencing here drew on PBMCs from blood, taken on the day of vaccination. These TCRs come from a man aged 45-65 years who received an inactivated influenza vaccine.

This clonotype was detected a few times. The V call is TRBV9, the J call TRBJ2-7, with a possible D match to TRBD1 (5 bases). The V gene lost 0 bases and the J gene lost 2 bases, with 15 bases spanning the gap. The CDR3 extends over 16 amino acids. Germline assignment: CDR1 SGDLS and CDR2 YYNGEE. The CDR3 is CASSVGVLGQTYEQYF. The CDR3 DNA is TGTGCCAGCAGCGTAGGGGTTTTGGGGCAGACCTACGAGCAGTACTTC.

This sequence joins TRBV3-1 and TRBJ2-7; 11 bases align to TRBD2. Germline loops: CDR1 LGHDT, CDR2 YNNKEL (reference sequence). The CDR3 sequence is 14 residues long. J lost 5 bases, V lost 5 bases, and 5 bases had no gene match. In DNA, the CDR3 is TGTGCCAGCAGCGGGGGACTAGCGGTGAACGAGCAGTACTTC. It translates to CASSGGLAVNEQYF.

Concerning this clonotype itself: A clone one base away is much larger, so this may be a read error. This rearrangement joins TRBV28 to TRBJ2-1; D might be TRBD1 (5 bases). This CDR3 has 11 residues. CDR1 MDHEN and CDR2 SYDVKM come from the germline V gene. The CDR3 sequence is CANSLGVEQFF. CDR3 sequence (DNA): TGTGCCAACAGTTTAGGGGTTGAGCAGTTCTTC.

Only a few counts were recorded for this clonotype. The chain is built from TRBV5-1 and TRBJ2-6; D gene ambiguous. Germline V CDR1 and CDR2: SGHRS, YFSETQ. The CDR3 is 17 amino acids. Trimming took off 6 bases at V and 0 bases at J, with 16 bases between the two ends. CDR3 DNA sequence: TGCGCCAGCACCTCGGGCAGGTGGGCCTCTGGGGCCAACGTCCTGACTTTC. Its protein product is CASTSGRWASGANVLTF.

This clonotype was counted a few times. The chain couples TRBV18 to TRBJ2-3; D gene uncertain. Deletions cut 5 bases from V and 4 bases from J, with 10 bases between. The CDR3 is 13 amino acids. Per germline, CDR1 KGHSH and CDR2 LQKENI. CDR3 in amino acids: CASSTDTADTQYF. CDR3 in DNA: TGTGCCAGCTCAACAGACACGGCAGATACGCAGTATTTT.